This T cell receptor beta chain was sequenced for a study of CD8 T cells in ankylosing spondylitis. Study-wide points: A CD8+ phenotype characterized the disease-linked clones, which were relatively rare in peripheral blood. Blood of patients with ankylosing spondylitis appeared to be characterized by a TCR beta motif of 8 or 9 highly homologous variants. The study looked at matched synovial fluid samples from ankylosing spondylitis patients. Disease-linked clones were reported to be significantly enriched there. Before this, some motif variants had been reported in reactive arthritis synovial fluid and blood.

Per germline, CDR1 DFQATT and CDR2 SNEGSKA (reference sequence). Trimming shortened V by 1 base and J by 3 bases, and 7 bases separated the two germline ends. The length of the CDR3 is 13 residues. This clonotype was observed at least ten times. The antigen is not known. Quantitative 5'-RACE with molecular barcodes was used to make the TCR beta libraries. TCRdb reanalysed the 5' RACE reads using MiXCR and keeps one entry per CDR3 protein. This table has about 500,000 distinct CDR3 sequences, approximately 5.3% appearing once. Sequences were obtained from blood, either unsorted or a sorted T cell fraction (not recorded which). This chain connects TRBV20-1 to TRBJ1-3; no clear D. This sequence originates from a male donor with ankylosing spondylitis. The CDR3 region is CSARGILGNTIYF. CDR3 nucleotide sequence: TGCAGTGCTAGAGGGATTCTTGGAAACACCATATATTTT.